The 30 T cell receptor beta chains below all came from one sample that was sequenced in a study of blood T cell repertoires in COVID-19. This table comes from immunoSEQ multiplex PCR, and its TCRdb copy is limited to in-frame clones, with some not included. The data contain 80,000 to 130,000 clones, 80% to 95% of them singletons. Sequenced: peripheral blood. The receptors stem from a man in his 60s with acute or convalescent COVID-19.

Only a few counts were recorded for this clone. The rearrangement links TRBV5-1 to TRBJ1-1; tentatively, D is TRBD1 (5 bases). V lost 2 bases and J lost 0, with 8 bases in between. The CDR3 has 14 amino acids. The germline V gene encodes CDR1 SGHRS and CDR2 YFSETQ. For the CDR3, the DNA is TGCGCCAGCAGCTTACAGGCTATGAACACTGAAGCTTTCTTT. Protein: CASSLQAMNTEAFF.

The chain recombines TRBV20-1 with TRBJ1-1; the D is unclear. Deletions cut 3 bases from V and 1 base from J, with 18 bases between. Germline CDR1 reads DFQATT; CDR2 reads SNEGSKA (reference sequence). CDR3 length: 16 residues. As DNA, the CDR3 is TGCAGTGCTAGTCCCCTTATCCCGACGGGGAACACTGAAGCTTTCTTT. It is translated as CSASPLIPTGNTEAFF.

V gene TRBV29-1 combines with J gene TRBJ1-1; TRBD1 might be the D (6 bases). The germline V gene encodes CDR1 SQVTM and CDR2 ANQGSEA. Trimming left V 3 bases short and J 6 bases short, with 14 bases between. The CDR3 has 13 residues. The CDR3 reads CSVDRGSGAEAFF. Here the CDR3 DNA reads TGCAGCGTTGATAGGGGGAGCGGGGCTGAAGCTTTCTTT.

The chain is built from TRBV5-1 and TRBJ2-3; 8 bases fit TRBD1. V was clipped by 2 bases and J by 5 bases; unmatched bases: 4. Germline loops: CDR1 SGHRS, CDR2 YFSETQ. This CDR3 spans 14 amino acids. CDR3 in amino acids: CASSFLQGGDTQYF. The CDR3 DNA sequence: TGCGCCAGCAGCTTCTTACAGGGGGGAGATACGCAGTATTTT.

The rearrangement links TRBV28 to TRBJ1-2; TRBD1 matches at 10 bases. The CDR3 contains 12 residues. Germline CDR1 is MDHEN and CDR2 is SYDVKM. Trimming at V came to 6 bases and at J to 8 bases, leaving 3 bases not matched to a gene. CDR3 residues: CASRGTGEGYTF. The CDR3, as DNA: TGTGCCAGCAGGGGGACAGGGGAGGGCTACACCTTC.

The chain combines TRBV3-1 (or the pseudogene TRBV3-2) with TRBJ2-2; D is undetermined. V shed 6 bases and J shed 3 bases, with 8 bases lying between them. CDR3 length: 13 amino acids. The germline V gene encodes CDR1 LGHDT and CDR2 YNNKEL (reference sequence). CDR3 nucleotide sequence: TGTGCCAGCAGAAGAGACTACACCGGGGAGCTGTTTTTT. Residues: CASRRDYTGELFF.

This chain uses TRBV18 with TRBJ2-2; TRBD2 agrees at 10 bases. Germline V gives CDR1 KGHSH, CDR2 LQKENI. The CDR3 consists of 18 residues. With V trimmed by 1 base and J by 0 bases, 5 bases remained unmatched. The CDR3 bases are TGTGCCAGCTCACCACTCCCAGCGGGAGGGGCGAACACCGGGGAGCTGTTTTTT. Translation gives CASSPLPAGGANTGELFF.

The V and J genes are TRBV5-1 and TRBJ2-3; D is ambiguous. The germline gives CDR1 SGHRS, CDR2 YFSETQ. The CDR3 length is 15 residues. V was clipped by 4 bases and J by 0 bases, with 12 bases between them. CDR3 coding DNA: TGCGCCAGCAGCGATCCCGGAGTCAGCACAGATACGCAGTATTTT. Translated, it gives CASSDPGVSTDTQYF.

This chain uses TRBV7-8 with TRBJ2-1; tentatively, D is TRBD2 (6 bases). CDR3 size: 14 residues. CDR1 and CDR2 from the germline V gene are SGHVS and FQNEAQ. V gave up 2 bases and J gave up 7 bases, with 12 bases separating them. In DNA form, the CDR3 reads TGTGCCAGCAGCTTACTGTCTAGCGAAAATGAGCAGTTCTTC. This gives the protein CASSLLSSENEQFF.

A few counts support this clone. The CDR3 spells CAGSGLAGPANTGELFF. The CDR3 DNA reads TGTGCTGGATCCGGACTAGCGGGACCCGCGAACACCGGGGAGCTGTTTTTT. The chain has TRBV7-7 and TRBJ2-2, with TRBD2 identical over 12 bases. CDR3 size: 17 residues. Germline V gives CDR1 SSHAT, CDR2 FNYEAQ (reference sequence).

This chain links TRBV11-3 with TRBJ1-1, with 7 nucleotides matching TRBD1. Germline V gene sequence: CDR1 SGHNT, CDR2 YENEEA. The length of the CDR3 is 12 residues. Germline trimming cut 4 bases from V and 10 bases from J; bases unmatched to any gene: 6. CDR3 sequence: CASSWTGSGAFF. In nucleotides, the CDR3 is TGTGCCAGCAGCTGGACAGGTTCAGGAGCTTTCTTT. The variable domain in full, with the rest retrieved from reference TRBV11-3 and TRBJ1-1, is EAGVVQSPRYKIIEKKQPVAFWCNPISGHNTLYWYLQNLGQGPELLIRYENEEAVDDSQLPKDRFSAERLKGVDSTLKIQPAELGDSAVYLCASSWTGSGAFFGQGTRLTVV.

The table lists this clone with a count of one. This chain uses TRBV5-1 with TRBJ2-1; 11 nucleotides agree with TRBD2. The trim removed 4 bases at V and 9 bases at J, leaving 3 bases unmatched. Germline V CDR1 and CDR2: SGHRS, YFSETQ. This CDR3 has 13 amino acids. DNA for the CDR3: TGCGCCAGCAGCACACTAGCGGGAGCTGAGCAGTTCTTC. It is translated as CASSTLAGAEQFF. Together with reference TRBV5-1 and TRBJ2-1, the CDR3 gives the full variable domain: KAGVTQTPRYLIKTRGQQVTLSCSPISGHRSVSWYQQTPGQGLQFLFEYFSETQRNKGNFPGRFSGRQFSNSRSEMNVSTLELGDSALYLCASSTLAGAEQFFGPGTRLTVL.

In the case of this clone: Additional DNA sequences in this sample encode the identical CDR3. The DNA of the CDR3 is TGTGCCTGGGGGACAGGGTTAAATCAGCCCCAGCATTTT. This gives the protein CAWGTGLNQPQHF. The chain couples TRBV30 to TRBJ1-5, with TRBD1 identical over 9 bases. CDR1 and CDR2 (germline): GTSNPN, SVGIG (reference sequence). Trimming took 5 bases from V and 4 from J; bases not matched to a gene: 3. The CDR3 is 13 residues long.

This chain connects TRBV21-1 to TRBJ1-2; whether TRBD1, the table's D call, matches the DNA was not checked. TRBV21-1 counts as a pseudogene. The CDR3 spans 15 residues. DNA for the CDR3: TGTGCCAGCAGCGCTCAGGGGACGCCTAACTATGGCTACACCTTC. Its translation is CASSAQGTPNYGYTF.

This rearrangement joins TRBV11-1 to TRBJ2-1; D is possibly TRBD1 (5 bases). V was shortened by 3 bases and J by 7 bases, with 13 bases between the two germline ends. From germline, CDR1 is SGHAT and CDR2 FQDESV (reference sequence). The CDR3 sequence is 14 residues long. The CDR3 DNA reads TGTGCCAGCAGCTTGGTGGGGAACAGGAATGAGCAGTTCTTC. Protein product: CASSLVGNRNEQFF.

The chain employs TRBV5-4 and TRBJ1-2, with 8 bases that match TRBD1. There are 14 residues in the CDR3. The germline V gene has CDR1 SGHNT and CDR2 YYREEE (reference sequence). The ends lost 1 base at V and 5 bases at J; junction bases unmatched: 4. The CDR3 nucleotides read TGTGCCAGCAGCTTGAGTCGGACAGGGTATGGCTACACCTTC. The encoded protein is CASSLSRTGYGYTF.

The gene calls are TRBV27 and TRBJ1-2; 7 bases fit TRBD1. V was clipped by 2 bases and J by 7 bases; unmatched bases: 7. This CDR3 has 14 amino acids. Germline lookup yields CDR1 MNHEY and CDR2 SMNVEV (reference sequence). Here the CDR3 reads CASSLGQGVGGYTF. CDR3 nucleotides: TGTGCCAGCAGTTTAGGGCAGGGGGTGGGTGGCTACACCTTC.

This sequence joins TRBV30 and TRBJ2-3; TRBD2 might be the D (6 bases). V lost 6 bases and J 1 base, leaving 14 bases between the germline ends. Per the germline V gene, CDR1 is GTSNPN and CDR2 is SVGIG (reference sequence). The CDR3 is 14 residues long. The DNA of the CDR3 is TGTGCCTGCCTCCTCGGCGGGGGCACAGATACGCAGTATTTT. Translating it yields CACLLGGGTDTQYF.

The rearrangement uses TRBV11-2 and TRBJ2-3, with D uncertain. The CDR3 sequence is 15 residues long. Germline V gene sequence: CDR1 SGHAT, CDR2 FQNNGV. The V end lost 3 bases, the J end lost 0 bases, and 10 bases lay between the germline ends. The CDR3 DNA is TGTGCCAGCAGCTTTAACAGACCGAGCACAGATACGCAGTATTTT. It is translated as CASSFNRPSTDTQYF.

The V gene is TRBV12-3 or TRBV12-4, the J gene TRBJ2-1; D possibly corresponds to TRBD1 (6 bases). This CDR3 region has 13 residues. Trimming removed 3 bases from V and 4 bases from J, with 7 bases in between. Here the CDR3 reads CASSLDRYNEQFF. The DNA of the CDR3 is TGTGCCAGCAGTTTGGACAGATACAATGAGCAGTTCTTC.

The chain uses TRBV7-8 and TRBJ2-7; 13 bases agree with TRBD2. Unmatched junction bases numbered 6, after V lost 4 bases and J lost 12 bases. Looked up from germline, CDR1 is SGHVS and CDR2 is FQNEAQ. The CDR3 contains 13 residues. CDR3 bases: TGTGCCAGCAGCTCCAGGACTAGCGGGAGCTTGTACGTC. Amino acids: CASSSRTSGSLYV.

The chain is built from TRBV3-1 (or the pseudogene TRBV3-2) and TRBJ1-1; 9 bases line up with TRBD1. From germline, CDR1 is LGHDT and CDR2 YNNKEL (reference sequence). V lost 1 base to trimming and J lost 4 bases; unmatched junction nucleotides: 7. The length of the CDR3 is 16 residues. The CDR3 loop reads CASSQGTGGAGTEAFF. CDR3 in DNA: TGTGCCAGCAGCCAAGGAACAGGGGGCGCGGGCACTGAAGCTTTCTTT.

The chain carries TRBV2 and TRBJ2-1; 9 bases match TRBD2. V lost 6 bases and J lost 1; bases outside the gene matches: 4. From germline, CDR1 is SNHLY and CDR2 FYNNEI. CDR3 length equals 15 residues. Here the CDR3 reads CASRRAGGSYNEQFF. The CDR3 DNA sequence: TGTGCCAGCAGGAGAGCGGGAGGATCCTACAATGAGCAGTTCTTC.

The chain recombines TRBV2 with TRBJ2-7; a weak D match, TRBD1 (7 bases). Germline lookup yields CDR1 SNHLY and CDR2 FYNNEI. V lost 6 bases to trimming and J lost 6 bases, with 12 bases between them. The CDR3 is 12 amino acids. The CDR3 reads CASSAGGFEQYV. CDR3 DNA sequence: TGTGCCAGCAGCGCAGGGGGGTTCGAGCAGTACGTC.

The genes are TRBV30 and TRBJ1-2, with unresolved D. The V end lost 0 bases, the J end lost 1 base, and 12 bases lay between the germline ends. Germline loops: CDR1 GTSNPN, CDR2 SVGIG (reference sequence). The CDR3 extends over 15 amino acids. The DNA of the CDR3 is TGTGCCTGGAGTGTGAGAAAGAAACTTAACTATGGCTACACCTTC. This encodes CAWSVRKKLNYGYTF.

CDR3 residues: CASSPEGGGTEAFF. The CDR3 DNA reads TGTGCCAGCTCACCCGAGGGAGGGGGCACTGAAGCTTTCTTT. V and J are TRBV18 and TRBJ1-1, with TRBD1 as a possible D gene (6 bases). Trimming took off 3 bases at V and 4 bases at J, with 12 bases between the two ends. Germline loops: CDR1 KGHSH, CDR2 LQKENI. This CDR3 spans 14 amino acids.

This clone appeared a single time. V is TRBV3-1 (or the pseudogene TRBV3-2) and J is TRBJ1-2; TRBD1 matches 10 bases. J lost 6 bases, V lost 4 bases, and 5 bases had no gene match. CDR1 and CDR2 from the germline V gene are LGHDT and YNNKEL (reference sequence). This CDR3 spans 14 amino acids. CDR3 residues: CASSPTGTGDGYTF. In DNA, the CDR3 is TGTGCCAGCAGCCCTACAGGGACAGGGGATGGCTACACCTTC.

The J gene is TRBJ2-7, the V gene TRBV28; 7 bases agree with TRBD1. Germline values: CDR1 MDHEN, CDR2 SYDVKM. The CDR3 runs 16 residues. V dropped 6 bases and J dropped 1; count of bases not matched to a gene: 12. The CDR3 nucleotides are TGTGCCAGCAGAGGCAGCCGGGACAGATTTTCCTACGAGCAGTACTTC. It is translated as CASRGSRDRFSYEQYF.

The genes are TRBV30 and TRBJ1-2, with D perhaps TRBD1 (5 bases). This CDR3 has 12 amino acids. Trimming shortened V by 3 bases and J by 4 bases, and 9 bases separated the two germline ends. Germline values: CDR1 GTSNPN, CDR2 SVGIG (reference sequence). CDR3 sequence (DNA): TGTGCCTGGAGCGACGGGGGCTATGGCTACACCTTC. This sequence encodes CAWSDGGYGYTF.

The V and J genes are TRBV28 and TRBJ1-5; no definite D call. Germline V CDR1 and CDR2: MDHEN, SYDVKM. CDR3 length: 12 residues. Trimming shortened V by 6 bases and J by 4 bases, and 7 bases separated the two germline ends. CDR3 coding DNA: TGTGCCAGCAGGAGTTTTAATCAGCCCCAGCATTTT. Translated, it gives CASRSFNQPQHF.